This T cell receptor (beta chain) emerged from a study of T cells in Graves' hyperthyroidism and ophthalmopathy. Study results and caveats: Appearing also in blood were most of the thyroid clonotypes expanded above 0.001.

When ophthalmopathy did not progress within 18 months, Graves' hyperthyroidism was considered stable. The hyperthyroidism was newly diagnosed and had lasted under 2 months; the patients were aged 18 to 65. The CDR3 totals 14 residues. Looked up from germline, CDR1 is MNHEY and CDR2 is SMNVEV (reference sequence). V trimming: 6 bases; J trimming: 5 bases; junction bases outside the gene matches: 4. Remarks on this clonotype: What it recognizes is unknown.

Using RNA transcripts as the source, TCR beta CDR3 regions were amplified. An initial round of RT-PCR targeting the TCR CDR3 relied on the HTBI primer set. TCRdb re-called the multiplex PCR reads through MiXCR, storing one row per CDR3 protein. This table holds hundreds of thousands of distinct CDR3 sequences, 11% to 15% found once. This TCR derives from a woman younger than 35 with Graves' hyperthyroidism. Sequenced sample: blood. The chain uses TRBV27 and TRBJ2-3; 11 bases match TRBD2. CDR3 coding DNA: TGTGCCAGCAGGGAGGGGACTAGCGGAGATACGCAGTATTTT. It specifies CASREGTSGDTQYF.